These T cell receptor beta chains were read from a single sample in a study of OX40 agonist ivuxolimab in advanced cancers. Libraries were prepared by immunoSEQ multiplex PCR; TCRdb keeps only in-frame clonotypes and omits some of them. The table has approximately 21,000 clones, about 79% seen once. The sample here was CD4+ or CD8+ T cells sorted from blood, taken in a trial of the OX40 agonist ivuxolimab. The receptor set was obtained from an adult with an advanced solid tumor such as melanoma, head and neck, liver or kidney cancer. The CDR3 runs from the conserved cysteine through the conserved F or W. The D gene is left open where the match is weak. For some rows the clone size is stated as once, few or many, or as a class when expanded; others skip it.

J	size	V	D	DNA	CDR3
TRBJ2-1	-	TRBV27	-	TGTGCCAGCATGAGGCGCGGTCTAACGTTTAGCTCCTACAATGAGCAGTTCTTC	CASMRRGLTFSSYNEQFF
TRBJ2-1	few	TRBV4-1	TRBD2	TGCGCCAGCAGCAAAGCTAGTGTGGCGGGAGTTTCCAATGAGCAGTTCTTC	CASSKASVAGVSNEQFF
TRBJ1-5	-	TRBV5-8	-	TGTGCCAGCAGCGCTTTCTATGAGCCCCAGCATTTT	CASSAFYEPQHF
TRBJ2-7	-	TRBV5-4	-	TGTGCCAGCAGCTCGGGGGACAGCTCCTACGAGCAGTACTTC	CASSSGDSSYEQYF
TRBJ2-3	-	TRBV27	TRBD2	TGTGCCAGCAGTTCCCGCGGACTAGCGGAGATCACAGATACGCAGTATTTT	CASSSRGLAEITDTQYF
TRBJ2-3	-	TRBV9	-	TGTGCCAGCAGCGAATGGGGGAGAGGCACAGATACGCAGTATTTT	CASSEWGRGTDTQYF
TRBJ2-7	-	TRBV6-5	-	TGTGCCACTCGCCCGGTTCTAGGCTACGAGCAGTACTTC	CATRPVLGYEQYF
TRBJ2-3	-	TRBV11-3	TRBD1	TGTGCCAGCAGCTTAGATCAGGGGGCTAGCACAGATACGCAGTATTTT	CASSLDQGASTDTQYF
TRBJ2-7	-	TRBV5-1	TRBD2	TGCGCCAGCAGCTTGGCTCTAGCGGGAGAAGCCGGCTACGAGCAGTACTTC	CASSLALAGEAGYEQYF
TRBJ2-2	-	TRBV12-5	TRBD1	TGTGCTAGTGGTTTGGTTGTGGGACAGGGACACACCGGGGAGCTGTTTTTT	CASGLVVGQGHTGELFF
TRBJ2-7	few	TRBV7-9	TRBD1	TGTGCCAGCAGCTCGGGGGACAGGGTGTACGAGCAGTACTTC	CASSSGDRVYEQYF
TRBJ2-3	-	TRBV7-9	TRBD2	TGTGCCAGCAAAACTAGCGGGAGAGGGTATACGCAGTATTTT	CASKTSGRGYTQYF
TRBJ2-1	few	TRBV30	TRBD2	TGTGCCTGGATGCTGTTGACTTCTAGCGGGAGCCACAATGAGCAGTTCTTC	CAWMLLTSSGSHNEQFF
TRBJ2-1	-	TRBV19	-	TGTGCCAGTAGTATAGGGCAGGGCTACAATGAGCAGTTCTTC	CASSIGQGYNEQFF
TRBJ2-1	once	TRBV6-5	TRBD2	TGTGCCAGCAGCCCCGGGACTAGCGGATACAATGAGCAGTTCTTC	CASSPGTSGYNEQFF
TRBJ1-2	-	TRBV21-1	-	TGTGCCAGCAGCAAAGAAGCAGGGAGAAGTTGCGGCTACACCTTC	CASSKEAGRSCGYTF
TRBJ2-3	-	TRBV5-4	-	TGTGCCAGCAGCTTGCTTACAGATACGCAGTATTTT	CASSLLTDTQYF
TRBJ1-5	-	TRBV2	-	TGTGCCAGCAGTAGGGGGGCGCCCCAGCATTTT	CASSRGAPQHF
TRBJ2-5	-	TRBV10-3	TRBD2	TGTGCCATCAGTGAGTCCGGGGGGCAAGAGACCCAGTACTTC	CAISESGGQETQYF
TRBJ2-3	-	TRBV5-1	TRBD2	TGCGCCAGCAGCCCGAAGGCTAGCGGTAGCACAGATACGCAGTATTTT	CASSPKASGSTDTQYF
TRBJ2-3	-	TRBV7-6	TRBD2	TGTGCCAGCAGCAAGGGACTAGGGCCGGGAAATACGCAGTATTTT	CASSKGLGPGNTQYF
TRBJ2-5	-	TRBV2	TRBD2	TGTGCCAGCCGCCAGACTAGCGGGTATTCAGAGACCCAGTACTTC	CASRQTSGYSETQYF
TRBJ1-4	-	TRBV6-4	-	TGTGCCAGCAGTGACTCGACAGGTGGGGGTGAAAAACTGTTTTTT	CASSDSTGGGEKLFF
TRBJ1-2	-	TRBV10-3	TRBD1	TGTGCCATCAGTGAACGGGGACAGGGGGCTGGCGGCTACACCTTC	CAISERGQGAGGYTF
TRBJ2-7	-	TRBV28	-	TGTGCCAGCAGTTTCGGATCCTACGAGCAGTACTTC	CASSFGSYEQYF
TRBJ2-7	-	TRBV5-1	-	TGCGCCAGCAGCTTGGTTGGGCCAGCCTACGAGCAGTACTTC	CASSLVGPAYEQYF